This T cell receptor beta chain comes out of a study of breast tumors, draining lymph nodes, adjacent tissues. Whole-study results and caveats: Luminal-like breast cancer showed significantly greater tumor-nontumor repertoire similarity than basal-like breast cancer did. Tumors had less TCR diversity than lymph nodes, more than nontumor tissue. The data were judged consistent with most tumor T cells coming from lymph node and expanding in tumor.

From the multiplex PCR reads, TCRdb called clonotypes with MiXCR, one entry per CDR3 protein. The sample lists some 150,000 distinct CDR3 sequences; 20% to 25% were seen once. The CDR3 loop spans 17 amino acids. Germline V gene sequence: CDR1 DFQATT, CDR2 SNEGSKA (reference sequence). Trimming at V came to 0 bases and at J to 3 bases, leaving 10 bases not matched to a gene. This clonotype was picked up many times. The target antigen is unknown. Breast cancer patients provided tissue from their axillary draining lymph nodes. This TCR was recovered from a female donor with breast cancer. Some clones in this sample may be carry-over from other donors' samples. The sample taken for sequencing was axillary lymph node tissue. The chain joins TRBV20-1 to TRBJ2-2; 7 bases match TRBD1. The DNA of the CDR3 is TGCAGTGCTAGAGATAGGTCGGGACAGCAGCACACCGGGGAGCTGTTTTTT. This sequence encodes CSARDRSGQQHTGELFF.